This T cell receptor beta chain was observed in a study of metastatic and nonmetastatic thyroid tumors. Background on the study: Repertoires from blood and tumor or nodule tissue of malignant and benign thyroid patients were compared. The study's findings and limits: It was reportedly found that TCR beta diversity was significantly higher in malignant thyroid tumors than in benign nodules, a difference seen in both blood and tumor samples.

A few counts support this clone. Its antigen is still unknown. As handled by the study authors: Variation in CDR3 across clinicopathological groups served as the basis for constructing a distant-metastasis classifier in papillary thyroid cancer. TCRdb reprocessed the PCR reads via MiXCR. None of the V and J calls come from the authors' own analysis; TCRdb made them. The data contain about 32,000 clones, 15% to 20% of them singletons. There were no patients who had received any treatment before thyroid surgery. The specimen was blood. This clonotype originated in a female donor with papillary thyroid cancer or a benign thyroid nodule (not recorded which). Some clones in this sample may be carry-over from other donors' samples.

The chain's CDR3 is CASSLTSSATQYF. DNA of the CDR3: TGTGCCAGCAGTTTAACATCCTCGGCGACACAGTACTTC. This chain links TRBV27 with TRBJ2-5; D is undetermined. CDR1 is MNHEY, CDR2 SMNVEV, per germline (reference sequence). The germline V and J ends were trimmed by 2 bases and 11 bases, with 15 bases remaining between them. CDR3 length equals 13 residues.